This is a list of T cell receptor beta chains from one sample in a study of shared clonotypes between healthy human individuals. The table came from immunoSEQ multiplex PCR; TCRdb's copy has only in-frame clones and leaves some out. The table lists roughly 650,000 clones, roughly 97% of them singletons. Material: naive CD4+ T cells sorted from blood. The origin of the receptors is a woman in her 30s in good health. The CDR3 runs from the conserved cysteine through the conserved F or W. The D gene is left open where the match is weak. Only part of the rows carry a size: once, few, many, or a class if the clone is expanded.

TRBJ1-6 TRBD1 TRBV16 - CASSQPGQGDNSPLHF TGTGCCAGCAGCCAACCGGGACAGGGGGATAATTCACCCCTCCACTTT
TRBJ2-7 - TRBV6-5 - CASSYSMVDKYEQYF TGTGCCAGCAGTTACTCGATGGTAGATAAGTACGAGCAGTACTTC
TRBJ2-7 TRBD2 TRBV18 - CASSPTIAGSGEQYF TGTGCCAGCTCACCTACTATAGCGGGATCGGGCGAGCAGTACTTC
TRBJ1-5 - TRBV23-1 - CASSLNIREYSYNQPQHF TGCGCCAGCAGTCTAAACATCAGGGAATACAGCTACAATCAGCCCCAGCATTTT
TRBJ2-3 TRBD2 TRBV10-1 once CASSGPGLAGSTDTQYF TGCGCCAGCAGTGGCCCCGGACTAGCGGGGTCCACAGATACGCAGTATTTT
TRBJ2-1 TRBD2 TRBV9 - CASSVEGGRAGEQFF TGTGCCAGCAGCGTAGAGGGCGGGAGGGCCGGTGAGCAGTTCTTC
TRBJ2-7 TRBD2 TRBV19 - CASRKTSAYEQYF TGTGCCAGTAGAAAGACTAGCGCCTACGAGCAGTACTTC
TRBJ2-3 TRBD2 TRBV7-6 - CASSLSTSGRDTQYF TGTGCCAGCAGCTTATCGACTAGCGGGAGGGATACGCAGTATTTT
TRBJ2-2 TRBD2 TRBV7-6 - CASSLAGGPGELFF TGTGCCAGCAGCTTAGCGGGAGGGCCCGGGGAGCTGTTTTTT
TRBJ2-7 - TRBV6-4 - CASSDSGPESAEQYF TGTGCCAGCAGTGACTCGGGACCGGAGTCTGCCGAGCAGTACTTC
TRBJ2-7 - TRBV6-6 - CASSSDKSSYEQYF TGTGCCAGCAGTTCGGACAAAAGCTCCTACGAGCAGTACTTC
TRBJ2-3 TRBD2 TRBV10-2 - CASKGRALSTDTQYF TGCGCCAGCAAGGGGAGGGCACTTAGCACAGATACGCAGTATTTT
TRBJ1-3 TRBD1 TRBV2 - CASMGGQGIGNTIYF TGTGCCAGCATGGGGGGACAGGGGATCGGAAACACCATATATTTT
TRBJ2-2 - TRBV5-1 - CASSFEGMNTGELFF TGCGCCAGCAGCTTCGAGGGAATGAACACCGGGGAGCTGTTTTTT
TRBJ1-2 TRBD1 TRBV29-1 - CSVGTSGGWGYTF TGCAGCGTTGGGACCTCAGGGGGCTGGGGCTACACCTTC
TRBJ1-5 - TRBV27 - CASSRQTGQPQHF TGTGCCAGCAGTCGACAGACGGGTCAGCCCCAGCATTTT
TRBJ2-7 - TRBV19 - CASSILSGDESYEQYF TGTGCCAGTAGTATCTTGTCGGGGGATGAGTCCTACGAGCAGTACTTC
TRBJ2-7 TRBD2 TRBV7-8 - CASRTGTSGRPVYEQYF TGTGCCAGCAGGACAGGGACTAGCGGGAGGCCCGTCTACGAGCAGTACTTC
TRBJ2-7 - TRBV6-1 once CASSEAGIPYEQYF TGTGCCAGCAGTGAAGCAGGGATTCCCTACGAGCAGTACTTC
TRBJ1-4 - TRBV28 - CASSSGQYDEKLFF TGTGCCAGCAGTTCTGGGCAATACGATGAAAAACTGTTTTTT
TRBJ1-1 TRBD1 TRBV6-1 - CASTDPVRTGVAFF TGTGCCAGCACCGATCCGGTACGGACAGGGGTGGCTTTCTTT
TRBJ2-7 - TRBV27 - CASSLNGALQYF TGTGCCAGCAGTTTAAACGGGGCCCTGCAGTACTTC
TRBJ2-1 - TRBV6-1 - CASSEPKHSNEQFF TGTGCCAGCAGTGAACCTAAGCACAGCAATGAGCAGTTCTTC
TRBJ1-1 TRBD1 TRBV6-1 once CASSDGQDGTEAFF TGTGCCAGCAGTGACGGACAGGACGGCACTGAAGCTTTCTTT
TRBJ2-5 - TRBV7-2 once CASSVRDSRRGETQYF TGTGCCAGCAGCGTACGGGACTCCCGGAGAGGGGAGACCCAGTACTTC
TRBJ2-1 TRBD2 TRBV5-1 - CASSPGLAASSYNEQFF TGCGCCAGCAGCCCCGGACTAGCGGCTAGCTCCTACAATGAGCAGTTCTTC
TRBJ1-5 - TRBV6-1 once CASSEEGWGLSQPQHF TGTGCCAGCAGTGAAGAGGGCTGGGGGCTTAGTCAGCCCCAGCATTTT
TRBJ2-6 - TRBV18 - CASSPRTTSGANVLTF TGTGCCAGCTCACCACGCACTACCTCTGGGGCCAACGTCCTGACTTTC
TRBJ2-5 - TRBV7-3 - CASSSAPGPRETQYF TGTGCCAGCAGTTCCGCCCCGGGGCCCCGAGAGACCCAGTACTTC
TRBJ1-4 TRBD1 TRBV2 - CASSYDRVANEKLFF TGTGCCAGCAGTTATGACAGGGTGGCTAATGAAAAACTGTTTTTT
TRBJ1-5 - TRBV6-1 - CASNLSNQPQHF TGTGCCAGCAACCTTAGCAATCAGCCCCAGCATTTT
TRBJ2-3 - TRBV9 - CASSVVGSAHTDTQYF TGTGCCAGCAGCGTAGTGGGTAGCGCGCACACAGATACGCAGTATTTT
TRBJ1-4 - TRBV9 - CASSVGSGWDEKLFF TGTGCCAGCAGCGTAGGATCAGGGTGGGATGAAAAACTGTTTTTT
TRBJ2-2 - TRBV6-6 - CASSYITGELFF TGTGCCAGCAGTTATATAACCGGGGAGCTGTTTTTT
TRBJ1-1 - TRBV7-9 - CASSLGGEDTEAFF TGTGCCAGCAGCTTAGGGGGGGAGGACACTGAAGCTTTCTTT
TRBJ2-3 - TRBV28 once CASSFTGSGTDTQYF TGTGCCAGCAGTTTTACAGGGTCGGGTACAGATACGCAGTATTTT
TRBJ2-3 TRBD1 TRBV5-4 - CASSYLQGAPTDTQYF TGTGCCAGCAGCTACTTGCAGGGGGCACCCACAGATACGCAGTATTTT
TRBJ2-3 - TRBV27 - CASSATRDASTYTQYF TGTGCCAGCAGTGCGACCCGGGACGCAAGCACTTATACGCAGTATTTT
TRBJ1-1 TRBD1 TRBV7-2 - CASSLAGQGATTEAFF TGTGCCAGCAGCTTAGCGGGACAGGGGGCCACCACTGAAGCTTTCTTT
TRBJ2-5 - TRBV28 - CASTLFGPSDETQYF TGTGCCAGCACCCTATTTGGGCCGAGTGATGAGACCCAGTACTTC
TRBJ2-4 TRBD2 TRBV2 - CASSGGLAGVGNIQYF TGTGCCAGCAGTGGTGGACTAGCGGGAGTAGGGAACATTCAGTACTTC
TRBJ2-3 TRBD2 TRBV5-1 - CASSLAGVGTDTQYF TGCGCCAGCAGCTTAGCGGGAGTCGGCACAGATACGCAGTATTTT
TRBJ2-3 - TRBV9 once CASSVSRDTQYF TGTGCCAGCAGCGTTTCTAGGGATACGCAGTATTTT
TRBJ1-4 - TRBV19 - CASSIPGRSEKLFF TGTGCCAGTAGTATCCCCGGACGGTCTGAAAAACTGTTTTTT
TRBJ1-5 - TRBV6-1 once CASSEWQGNQPQHF TGTGCCAGCAGTGAGTGGCAGGGGAATCAGCCCCAGCATTTT
TRBJ1-1 - TRBV10-3 - CAISKDGGNTEAFF TGTGCCATCAGTAAGGACGGGGGGAACACTGAAGCTTTCTTT
TRBJ1-2 TRBD1 TRBV2 - CASKPGQVPYGYTF TGTGCCAGCAAACCGGGACAGGTCCCCTATGGCTACACCTTC